The clone carrying this T cell receptor (beta chain) was found many times. Between the trimmed V and J ends, which lost 3 bases and 4 bases, there was a span of 13 bases. This CDR3 has 14 residues. The germline V gene encodes CDR1 SGDLS and CDR2 YYNGEE. Regions amplified from RNA transcripts were the TCR beta CDR3 regions. First-round RT-PCR of the TCR CDR3 relied on the HTBI primer set. TCRdb re-analysed the multiplex PCR reads in MiXCR, keeping a single row per CDR3 protein. Of a few hundred thousand distinct CDR3 sequences in the sample, approximately 15% are singletons; the top ten hold 13%. In patients aged 18 to 65, hyperthyroidism was newly diagnosed, with duration under 2 months. The data were taken from a study of T cells in Graves' hyperthyroidism and ophthalmopathy. Study-wide background: The blood sample was taken at first diagnosis, before treatment began.

The material sequenced was blood. The clonotype was recovered from a woman aged 40 to 50 with Graves' hyperthyroidism that later progressed to Graves' ophthalmopathy. This sequence joins TRBV9 and TRBJ1-2; a possible D gene is TRBD1 (5 bases). The CDR3 loop is CASSGRGSSYGYTF. The DNA for the CDR3 is TGTGCCAGCAGCGGGCGGGGGTCTTCCTATGGCTACACCTTC. Based on the CDR3 plus reference TRBV9 and TRBJ1-2, the full variable domain is DSGVTQTPKHLITATGQRVTLRCSPRSGDLSVYWYQQSLDQGLQFLIQYYNGEERAKGNILERFSAQQFPDLHSELNLSSLELGDSALYFCASSGRGSSYGYTFGSGTRLTVV.